The entry below gives a single T cell receptor (beta chain) sequence along with its context. The antigen is unknown. The entry originates in a study of response to subunit inactivated influenza vaccine. MiXCR, applied by TCRdb to the RT-PCR reads, yields one record per CDR3 protein. The table shows 560,000 or so distinct CDR3 sequences, with approximately 7.7% occurring only once. The germline CDR1 and CDR2 sequences are SGHTA and FQGNSA. This CDR3 spans 15 amino acids. J gave up 5 bases and V 5 bases, and 10 bases lay outside the gene matches. Study-level findings and limits: Authors suggested each seasonal influenza vaccination recruits few new T cells.

The chain joins TRBV7-2 to TRBJ2-7; 9 bases are shared with TRBD2. Sample: PBMCs from blood, taken roughly 24 months after vaccination. The clonotype originates from a man between 50 and 70 years old who received an inactivated influenza vaccine. CDR3 sequence (DNA): TGTGCCAGCAGCCCCGCCGGCGGGAGGGCCGACGAGCAGTACTTC. Its translation: CASSPAGGRADEQYF.